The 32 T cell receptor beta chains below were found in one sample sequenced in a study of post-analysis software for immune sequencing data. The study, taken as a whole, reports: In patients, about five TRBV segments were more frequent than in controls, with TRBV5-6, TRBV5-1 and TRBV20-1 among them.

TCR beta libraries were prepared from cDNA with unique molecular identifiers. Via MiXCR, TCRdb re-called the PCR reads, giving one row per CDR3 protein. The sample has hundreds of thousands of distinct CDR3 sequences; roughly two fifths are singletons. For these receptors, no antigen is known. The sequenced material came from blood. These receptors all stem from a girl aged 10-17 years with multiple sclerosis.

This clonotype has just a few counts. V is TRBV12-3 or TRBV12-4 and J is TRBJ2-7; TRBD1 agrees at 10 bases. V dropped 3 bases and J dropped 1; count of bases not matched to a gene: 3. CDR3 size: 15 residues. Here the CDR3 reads CASSFDRGRSYEQYF. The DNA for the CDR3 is TGTGCCAGCAGTTTCGACAGGGGGCGTTCCTACGAGCAGTACTTC.

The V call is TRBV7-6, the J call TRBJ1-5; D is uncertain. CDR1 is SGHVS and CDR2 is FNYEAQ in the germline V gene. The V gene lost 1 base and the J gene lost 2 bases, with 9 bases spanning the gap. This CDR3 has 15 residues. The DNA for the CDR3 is TGTGCCAGCAGCTTAGGTGCCTCGGGCAATCAGCCCCAGCATTTT. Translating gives CASSLGASGNQPQHF.

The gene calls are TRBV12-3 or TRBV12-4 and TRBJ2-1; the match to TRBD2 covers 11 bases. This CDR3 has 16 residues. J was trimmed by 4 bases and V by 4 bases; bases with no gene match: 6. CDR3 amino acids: CASSYTLAGGYNEQFF. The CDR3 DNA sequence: TGTGCCAGCAGTTATACCTTAGCGGGAGGGTACAATGAGCAGTTCTTC.

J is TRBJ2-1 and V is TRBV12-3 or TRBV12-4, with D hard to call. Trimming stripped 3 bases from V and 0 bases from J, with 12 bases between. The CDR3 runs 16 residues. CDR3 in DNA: TGTGCCAGCAGTTTGAGGTACCCGAGCTCCTACAATGAGCAGTTCTTC. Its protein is CASSLRYPSSYNEQFF.

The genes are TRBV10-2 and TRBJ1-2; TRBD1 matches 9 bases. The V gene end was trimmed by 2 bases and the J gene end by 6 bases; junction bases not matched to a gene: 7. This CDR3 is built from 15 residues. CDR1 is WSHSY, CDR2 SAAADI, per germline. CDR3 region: CASSEDRGWPDGYTF. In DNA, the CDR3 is TGCGCCAGCAGTGAGGACAGGGGGTGGCCTGATGGCTACACCTTC.

Here the CDR3 DNA reads TGCAGCGGCCAGCCGGGACCAGGGGGACAGTACTTC. It codes for CSGQPGPGGQYF. V gene TRBV29-1 combines with J gene TRBJ2-5; 7 bases map to TRBD1. In germline, CDR1 is SQVTM, CDR2 ANQGSEA. Unmatched junction bases numbered 13, after V lost 7 bases and J lost 11 bases. The CDR3 runs 12 residues.

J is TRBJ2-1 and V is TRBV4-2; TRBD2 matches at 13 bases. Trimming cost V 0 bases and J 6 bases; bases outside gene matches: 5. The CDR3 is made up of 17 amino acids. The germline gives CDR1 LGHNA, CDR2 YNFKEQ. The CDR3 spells CASSQDRTSGGFNEQFF. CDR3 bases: TGTGCCAGCAGCCAAGATCGGACTAGCGGGGGATTCAATGAGCAGTTCTTC.

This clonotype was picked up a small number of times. Written as DNA, the CDR3 is TGTGCCAGCACCGGGACAGGGACCTTCTACGAGCAGTACTTC. Residues: CASTGTGTFYEQYF. The V and J genes are TRBV2 and TRBJ2-7, with 9 nucleotides matching TRBD1. With 7 bases clipped from V and 3 bases from J, the junction kept 7 bases outside the gene matches. The CDR3 is 14 residues long. The germline gives CDR1 SNHLY, CDR2 FYNNEI.

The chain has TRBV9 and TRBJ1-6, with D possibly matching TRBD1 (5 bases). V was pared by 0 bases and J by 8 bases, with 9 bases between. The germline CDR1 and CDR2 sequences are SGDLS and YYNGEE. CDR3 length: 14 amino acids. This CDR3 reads CASSVGDSDSPLHF. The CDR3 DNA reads TGTGCCAGCAGCGTAGGAGACAGTGATTCACCCCTCCACTTT.

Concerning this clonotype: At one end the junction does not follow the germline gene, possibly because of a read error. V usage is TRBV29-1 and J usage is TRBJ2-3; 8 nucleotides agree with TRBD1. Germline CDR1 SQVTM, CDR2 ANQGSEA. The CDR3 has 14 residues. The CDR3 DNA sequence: TGCAGCGGGTCCCAGGGGGCGCGGGCAGATATGCAGTATTTT. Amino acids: CSGSQGARADMQYF.

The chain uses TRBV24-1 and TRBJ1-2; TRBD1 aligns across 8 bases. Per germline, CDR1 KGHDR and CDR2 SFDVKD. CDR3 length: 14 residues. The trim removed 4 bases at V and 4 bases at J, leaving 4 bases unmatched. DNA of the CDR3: TGTGCCACCAGTGACACGGGACAGGCCTATGGCTACACCTTC. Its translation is CATSDTGQAYGYTF.

CDR3 in DNA: TGTGCCAGCAGTTTTTCAAGAATTGAAGCTTTCTTT. It yields the protein CASSFSRIEAFF. The chain employs TRBV12-3 or TRBV12-4 and TRBJ1-1; D ambiguous. This CDR3 has 12 residues. Deletions cut 3 bases from V and 7 bases from J, with 9 bases between.

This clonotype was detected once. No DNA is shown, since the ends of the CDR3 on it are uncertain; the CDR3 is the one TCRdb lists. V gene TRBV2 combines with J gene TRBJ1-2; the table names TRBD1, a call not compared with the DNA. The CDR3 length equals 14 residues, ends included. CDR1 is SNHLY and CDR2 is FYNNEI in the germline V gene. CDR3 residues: CALRTRDRRYGCTF.

The CDR3 here is CASSWEAGGVRGYTF. DNA for the CDR3: TGTGCCAGCAGCTGGGAGGCAGGGGGCGTCCGAGGCTACACCTTC. The chain links TRBV7-9 to TRBJ1-2; 8 bases are shared with TRBD1. Germline CDR1 SEHNR, CDR2 FQNEAQ (reference sequence). The CDR3 sequence is 15 residues long. The junction had 12 bases not matched to a gene; V was cut back by 4 bases and J by 8 bases.

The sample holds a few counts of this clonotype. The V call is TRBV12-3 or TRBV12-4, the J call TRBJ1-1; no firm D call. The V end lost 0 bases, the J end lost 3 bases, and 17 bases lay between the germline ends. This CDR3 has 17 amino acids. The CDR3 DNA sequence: TGTGCCAGCAGTTTAGCGCTAAGTGTTTACTGGGACACTGAAGCTTTCTTT. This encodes CASSLALSVYWDTEAFF.

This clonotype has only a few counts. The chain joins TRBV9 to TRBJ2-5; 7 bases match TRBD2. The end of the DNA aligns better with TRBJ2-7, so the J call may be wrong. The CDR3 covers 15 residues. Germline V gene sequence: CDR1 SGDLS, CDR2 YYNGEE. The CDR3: CASSGEGAVTYEQYF. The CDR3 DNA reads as TGTGCCAGCAGCGGGGAGGGTGCGGTTACCTACGAGCAGTACTTC.

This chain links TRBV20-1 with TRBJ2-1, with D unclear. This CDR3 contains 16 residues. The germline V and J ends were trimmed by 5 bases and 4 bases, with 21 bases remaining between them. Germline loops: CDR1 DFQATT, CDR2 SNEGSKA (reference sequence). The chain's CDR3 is CSALPAGPSRYNEQFF. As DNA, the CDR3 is TGCAGTGCTCTTCCCGCCGGGCCCTCGCGGTACAATGAGCAGTTCTTC.

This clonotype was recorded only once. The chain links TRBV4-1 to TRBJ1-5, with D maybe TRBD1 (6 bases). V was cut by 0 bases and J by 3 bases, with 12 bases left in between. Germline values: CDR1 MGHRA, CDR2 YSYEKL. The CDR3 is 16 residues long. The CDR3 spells CASSQDIDRFNQPQHF. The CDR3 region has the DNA TGCGCCAGCAGCCAAGATATCGACAGGTTCAATCAGCCCCAGCATTTT.

The CDR3 spells CASSFPDRVGTEAFF. CDR3 bases: TGTGCCAGCAGCTTCCCGGACAGGGTGGGAACTGAAGCTTTCTTT. The gene calls are TRBV5-6 and TRBJ1-1; TRBD1 matches 8 bases. J was trimmed by 5 bases and V by 2 bases; bases with no gene match: 8. The CDR3 loop spans 15 amino acids. Germline V gene lookup returns CDR1 SGHDT and CDR2 YYEEEE.

CDR3: CASSLADPNTEAFF. CDR3 in DNA: TGTGCCAGCAGTTTGGCGGACCCTAACACTGAAGCTTTCTTT. The genes are TRBV12-3 or TRBV12-4 and TRBJ1-1, with D hard to call. The CDR3 sequence is 14 residues long. Trimming pared 3 bases from V and 2 bases from J, leaving 10 bases between.

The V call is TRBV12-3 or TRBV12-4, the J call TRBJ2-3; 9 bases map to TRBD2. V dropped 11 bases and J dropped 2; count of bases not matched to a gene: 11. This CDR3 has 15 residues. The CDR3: CASKGAGGPTDTQYF. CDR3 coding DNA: TGTGCCTCGAAAGGGGCGGGAGGGCCCACAGATACGCAGTATTTT.

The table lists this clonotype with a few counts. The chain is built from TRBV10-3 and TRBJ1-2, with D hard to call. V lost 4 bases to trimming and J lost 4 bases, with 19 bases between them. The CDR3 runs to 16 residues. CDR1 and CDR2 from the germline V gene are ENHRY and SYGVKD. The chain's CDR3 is CAISGKPGVFPYGYTF. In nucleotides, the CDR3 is TGTGCCATCAGTGGGAAACCGGGAGTCTTCCCCTATGGCTACACCTTC.

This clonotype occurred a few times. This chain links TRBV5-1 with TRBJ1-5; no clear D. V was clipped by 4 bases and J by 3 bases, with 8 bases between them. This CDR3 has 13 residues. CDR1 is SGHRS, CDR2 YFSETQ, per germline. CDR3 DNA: TGCGCCAGCAGCAAGGACGTCAATCAGCCCCAGCATTTT. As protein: CASSKDVNQPQHF.

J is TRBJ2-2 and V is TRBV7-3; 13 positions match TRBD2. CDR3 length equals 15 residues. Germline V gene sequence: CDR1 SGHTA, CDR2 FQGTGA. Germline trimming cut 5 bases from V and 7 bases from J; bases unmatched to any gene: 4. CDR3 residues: CASSPRLAGGGELFF. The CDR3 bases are TGTGCCAGCAGCCCGAGACTAGCGGGGGGCGGGGAGCTGTTTTTT.

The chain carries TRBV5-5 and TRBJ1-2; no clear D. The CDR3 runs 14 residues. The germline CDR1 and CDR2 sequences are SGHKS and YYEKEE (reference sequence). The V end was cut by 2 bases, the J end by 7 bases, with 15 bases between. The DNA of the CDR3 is TGTGCCAGCAGCTTCACTCCGGGTGGCGGTGGCTACACCTTC. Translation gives CASSFTPGGGGYTF.

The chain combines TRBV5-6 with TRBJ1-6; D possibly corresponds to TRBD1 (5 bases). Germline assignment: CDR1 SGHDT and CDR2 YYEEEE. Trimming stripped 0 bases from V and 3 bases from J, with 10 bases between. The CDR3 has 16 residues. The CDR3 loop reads CASSLDRSSYNSPLHF. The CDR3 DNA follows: TGTGCCAGCAGCTTGGACAGGAGCAGCTATAATTCACCCCTCCACTTT. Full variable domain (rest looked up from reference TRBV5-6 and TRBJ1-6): DAGVTQSPTHLIKTRGQQVTLRCSPKSGHDTVSWYQQALGQGPQFIFQYYEEEERQRGNFPDRFSGHQFPNYSSELNVNALLLGDSALYLCASSLDRSSYNSPLHFGNGTRLTVT.

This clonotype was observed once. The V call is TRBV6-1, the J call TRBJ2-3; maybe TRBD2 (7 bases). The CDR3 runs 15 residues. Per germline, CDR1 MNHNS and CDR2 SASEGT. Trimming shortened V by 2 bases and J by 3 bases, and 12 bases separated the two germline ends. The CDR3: CASSEKAGATDTQYF. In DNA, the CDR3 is TGTGCCAGCAGTGAAAAGGCGGGGGCGACAGATACGCAGTATTTT.

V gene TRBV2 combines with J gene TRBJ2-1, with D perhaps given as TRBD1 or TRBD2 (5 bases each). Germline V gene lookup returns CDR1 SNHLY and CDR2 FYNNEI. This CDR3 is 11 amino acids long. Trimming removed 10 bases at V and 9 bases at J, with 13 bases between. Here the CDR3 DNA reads TGTGCCACCTCCGGGACCAGTGAGCAGTTCTTC. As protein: CATSGTSEQFF.

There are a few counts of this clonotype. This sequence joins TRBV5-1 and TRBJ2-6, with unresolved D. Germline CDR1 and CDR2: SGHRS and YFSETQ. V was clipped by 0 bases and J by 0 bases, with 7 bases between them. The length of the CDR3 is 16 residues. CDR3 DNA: TGCGCCAGCAGCTTGGATGCATCCTCTGGGGCCAACGTCCTGACTTTC. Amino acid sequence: CASSLDASSGANVLTF. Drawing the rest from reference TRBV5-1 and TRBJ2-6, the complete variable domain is KAGVTQTPRYLIKTRGQQVTLSCSPISGHRSVSWYQQTPGQGLQFLFEYFSETQRNKGNFPGRFSGRQFSNSRSEMNVSTLELGDSALYLCASSLDASSGANVLTFGAGSRLTVL.

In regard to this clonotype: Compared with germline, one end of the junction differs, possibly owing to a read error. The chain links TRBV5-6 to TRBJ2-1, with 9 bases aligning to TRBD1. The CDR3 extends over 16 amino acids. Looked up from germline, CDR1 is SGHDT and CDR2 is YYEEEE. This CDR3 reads CASSPLGQGSYDEQFF. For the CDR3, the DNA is TGTGCCAGCAGCCCATTGGGACAGGGCTCCTACGATGAGCAGTTCTTC.

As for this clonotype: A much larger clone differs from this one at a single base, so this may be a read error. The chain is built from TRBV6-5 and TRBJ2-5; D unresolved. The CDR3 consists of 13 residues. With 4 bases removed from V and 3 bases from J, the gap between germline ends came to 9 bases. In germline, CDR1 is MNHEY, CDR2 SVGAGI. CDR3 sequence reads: CASSLDGEETQYF. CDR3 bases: TGTGCCAGCAGTTTGGACGGAGAAGAGACCCAGTACTTC.

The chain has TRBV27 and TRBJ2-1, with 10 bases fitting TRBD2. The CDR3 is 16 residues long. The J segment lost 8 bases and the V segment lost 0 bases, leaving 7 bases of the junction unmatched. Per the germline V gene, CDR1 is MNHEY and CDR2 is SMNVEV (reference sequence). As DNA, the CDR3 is TGTGCCAGCAGTTTATCCGGAGCGGGGGGGTGGGATGAGCAGTTCTTC. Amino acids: CASSLSGAGGWDEQFF.